This T cell receptor beta chain was sequenced during a study of radiation and T cells in renal cell carcinoma. Study-wide results and caveats: In blood, top tumor clones expanded by 2 weeks, shrinking by 4.

Using immunoSEQ multiplex PCR, the repertoire was profiled, and TCRdb retains in-frame clones only, with some absent. This sample has around 70,000 clones, with 82% found just once. Time point in this sample: blood 2 weeks post-SBRT. Documented treatment: 15 Gy SBRT to primary tumor, nephrectomy 4 weeks later. The patient's renal cell carcinoma had clear cell pathology. A remark on this clone: Its antigen is not identified.

The CDR3 consists of 18 residues. Germline loops: CDR1 SGHAT, CDR2 FQNNGV. The V end was cut by 1 base, the J end by 3 bases, with 22 bases between. The chain uses TRBV11-2 and TRBJ2-7; TRBD2 might be the D (6 bases). The TCR originated in a man in his fifties or sixties with renal cell carcinoma. Material: blood, obtained from a patient whose treatment included radiotherapy and nephrectomy. The CDR3 region is CASSLVKDPGTAIYEQYF. CDR3 DNA sequence: TGTGCCAGCAGCTTAGTTAAGGACCCCGGGACTGCGATCTACGAGCAGTACTTC.